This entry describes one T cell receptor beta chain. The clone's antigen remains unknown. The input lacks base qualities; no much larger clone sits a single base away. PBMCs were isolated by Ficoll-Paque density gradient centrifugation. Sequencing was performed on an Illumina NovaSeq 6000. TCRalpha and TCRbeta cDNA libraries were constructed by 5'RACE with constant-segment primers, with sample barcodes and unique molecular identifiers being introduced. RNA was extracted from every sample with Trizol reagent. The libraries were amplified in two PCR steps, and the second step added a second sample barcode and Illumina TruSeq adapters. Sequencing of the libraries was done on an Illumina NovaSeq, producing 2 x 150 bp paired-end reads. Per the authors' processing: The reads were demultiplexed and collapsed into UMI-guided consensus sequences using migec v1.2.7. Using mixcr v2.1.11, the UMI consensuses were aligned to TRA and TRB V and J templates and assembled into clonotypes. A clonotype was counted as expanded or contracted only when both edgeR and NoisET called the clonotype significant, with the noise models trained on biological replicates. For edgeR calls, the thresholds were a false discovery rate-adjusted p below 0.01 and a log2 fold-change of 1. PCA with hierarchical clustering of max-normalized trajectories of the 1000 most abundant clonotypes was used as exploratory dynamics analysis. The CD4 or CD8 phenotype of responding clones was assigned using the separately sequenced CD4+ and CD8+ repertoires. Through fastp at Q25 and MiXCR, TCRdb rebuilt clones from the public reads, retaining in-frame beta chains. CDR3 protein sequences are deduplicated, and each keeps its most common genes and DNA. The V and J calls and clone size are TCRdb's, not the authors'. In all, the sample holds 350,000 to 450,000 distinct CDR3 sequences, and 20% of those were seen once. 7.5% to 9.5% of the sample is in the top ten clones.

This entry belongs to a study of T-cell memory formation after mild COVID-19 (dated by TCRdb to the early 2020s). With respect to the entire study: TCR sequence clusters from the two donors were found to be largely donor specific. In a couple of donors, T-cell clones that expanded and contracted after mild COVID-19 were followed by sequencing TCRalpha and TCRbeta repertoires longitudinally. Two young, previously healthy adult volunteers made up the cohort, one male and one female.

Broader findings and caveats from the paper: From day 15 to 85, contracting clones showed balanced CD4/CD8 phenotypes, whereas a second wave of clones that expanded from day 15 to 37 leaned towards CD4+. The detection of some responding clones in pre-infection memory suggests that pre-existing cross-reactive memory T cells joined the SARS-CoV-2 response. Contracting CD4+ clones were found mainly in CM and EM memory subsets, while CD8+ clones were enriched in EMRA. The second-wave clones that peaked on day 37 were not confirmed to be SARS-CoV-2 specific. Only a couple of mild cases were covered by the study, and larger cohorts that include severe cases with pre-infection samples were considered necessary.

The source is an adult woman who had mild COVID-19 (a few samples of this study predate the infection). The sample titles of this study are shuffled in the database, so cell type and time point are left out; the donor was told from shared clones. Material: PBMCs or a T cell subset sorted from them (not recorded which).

The CDR3 protein is CASSPTGQGYIQYF. At the DNA level, the sequence is TGTGCCAGCAGCCCCACTGGACAGGGTTACATTCAGTACTTC. The sequence joins TRBV13 to TRBJ2-4; 8 nucleotides in the junction match TRBD1. Germline trimming: 5 bases from V, 8 bases from J; junction bases outside gene matches: 8. The CDR3 measures 14 amino acids from cysteine to phenylalanine. Only the CDR3 part of the read is kept: 42 bases, read in frame from the first base. The germline V gene encodes CDR1 PRHDT and CDR2 FYEKMQ (reference sequence).